This T cell receptor (beta chain) was recovered during a study of CD8+ T cells in alopecia areata. A FACSAria was used to sort CD4+ and CD8+ T cells. These cells came from PBMCs. Study-level results: It was less clear whether patients shared TCRs than it was in mice, possibly because of HLA. Researchers report lesional scalp, most notably alopecia totalis/universalis, outstripped normal scalp in clonality.

Comments on this clone: Its antigen is not identified.

This CDR3 has 12 amino acids. Germline V gene data show CDR1 as SGHRS and CDR2 as YFSETQ. V lost 0 bases, J lost 5 bases, and 5 bases lay in between. After isolation, RNA underwent reverse transcription to generate cDNA as the sequencing template. Profiling relied on immunoSEQ multiplex PCR, and the TCRdb table lists in-frame clones only, not all of them. The table has around 150,000 clones, around 57% seen once; the top ten hold 4.5% to 5%. The chain carries TRBV5-1 and TRBJ2-5, with D uncertain. The sequencing sample was made of CD4+ T cells sorted from blood. This sequence originates from a human donor in good health. CDR3 nucleotides: TGCGCCAGCAGCTTGGATTCGGAGACCCAGTACTTC. This encodes CASSLDSETQYF.